This TCR beta chain was found in a study of response to subunit inactivated influenza vaccine. One entry per CDR3 protein results from TCRdb running MiXCR on the RT-PCR reads. The sample has 500,000 or so distinct CDR3 sequences; roughly 9.8% are singletons. The V and J ends lost 2 bases and 4 bases respectively, with 14 bases between them. This CDR3 is 15 amino acids long. This clonotype came up many times. Its antigen is undetermined. Findings of the study overall: It was suggested by the authors that few new T cells are recruited by each seasonal influenza vaccination.

The sample here was PBMCs from blood, taken more than 35 days after vaccination. The origin of this receptor is a man aged 45 to 65 who received an inactivated influenza vaccine. V is TRBV12-3 or TRBV12-4 and J is TRBJ1-2, with D maybe TRBD1 (5 bases). The CDR3 nucleotides are TGTGCCAGCAGTTTAAGCGGGGCGAGGGGCTATGGCTACACCTTC. It is translated as CASSLSGARGYGYTF.